A selection of T cell receptor beta chains follows, all from one sample in a study. From the RT-PCR reads, TCRdb called clonotypes with MiXCR, one entry per CDR3 protein. The top ten hold roughly 3.9% of the sample, which has about 680,000 distinct CDR3 sequences, more than 13% seen once. The sequenced material came from memory CD4+ T cells from blood. Receptors originate from a female donor in good health, serving as a healthy control. Both conserved end residues are part of each CDR3. A D gene is named only where the DNA matches it firmly. Clone size appears in some rows only: once, few, many, or a class for an expanded clone.

D	size	V	J	DNA	CDR3
NA	NA	TRBV7-8	TRBJ1-4	TGTGCCAGCAGCTTAAGCCAGGCAACTAATGAAAAACTGTTTTTT	CASSLSQATNEKLFF
TRBD1	few	TRBV30	TRBJ1-2	TGTGCCTGGGGTCGACAGGGGGTTATCTATGGCTACACCTTC	CAWGRQGVIYGYTF
NA	NA	TRBV12-3/TRBV12-4	TRBJ1-1	TGTGCCAGCAGTGACAGTTACACTGAAGCTTTCTTT	CASSDSYTEAFF
NA	many	TRBV12-3/TRBV12-4	TRBJ2-7	TGTGCCAGCAGTTTATTGGGCAATCCCTACGAGCAGTACTTC	CASSLLGNPYEQYF
NA	few	TRBV7-2	TRBJ2-5	TGTGCCAGCAGCTTACAACCCGCGCGACAAGAGACCCAGTACTTC	CASSLQPARQETQYF
NA	many	TRBV18	TRBJ1-5	TGTGCCAGCAGTCCGCGGGGGGATCAGCCCCAGCATTTT	CASSPRGDQPQHF
TRBD1	NA	TRBV24-1	TRBJ2-1	TGTGCCACCAGTGACCAGGGACAGGGGGCGATCAATGAGCAGTTCTTC	CATSDQGQGAINEQFF
NA	many	TRBV9	TRBJ1-2	TGTGCCAGCAGCGTAGTTCCAGACAGGCCGAACTATGGCTACACCTTC	CASSVVPDRPNYGYTF
NA	few	TRBV12-3/TRBV12-4	TRBJ1-1	TGTGCCAGCACCTTAATCCCCCAGGGGTCGAACACTGAAGCTTTCTTT	CASTLIPQGSNTEAFF
TRBD2	few	TRBV7-8	TRBJ2-5	TGTGCCAGCAGCTTAGGGACTAGCGGGAAGGGGACTCAAGAGACCCAGTACTTC	CASSLGTSGKGTQETQYF
NA	few	TRBV4-3	TRBJ2-1	TGCGCCAGCAGCCAAGATCTCGCCCACAATGAGCAGTTCTTC	CASSQDLAHNEQFF
TRBD2	NA	TRBV7-2	TRBJ2-7	TGTGCCAGCAGCTCGACTAGCGGGAGTAGGTACGAGCAGTACTTC	CASSSTSGSRYEQYF
TRBD1	NA	TRBV6-1	TRBJ1-5	TGTGCCAGCAGCCCCTTCCCGGGACAGAGTTATCAGCCCCAGCATTTT	CASSPFPGQSYQPQHF
TRBD1	NA	TRBV18	TRBJ1-1	TGTGCCAGCATCCCAAGGACCAGGGGGGAGAACACTGAAGCTTTCTTT	CASIPRTRGENTEAFF
NA	NA	TRBV4-3	TRBJ2-7	TGCGCCAGCAGCCATAACCCGGGAGACGCCTACGAGCAGTACTTC	CASSHNPGDAYEQYF
NA	many	TRBV10-3	TRBJ2-3	TGTGCCATCGGGGACGTGGGGGATACGCAGTATTTT	CAIGDVGDTQYF
TRBD2	NA	TRBV7-2	TRBJ2-1	TGTGCCAGCAGCTTTACTAGCGGGAGTAGTGAGCAGTTCTTC	CASSFTSGSSEQFF
TRBD1	many	TRBV20-1	TRBJ2-1	TGCAGTGCTCCAGACCCAACAGGGGTCAATGAGCAGTTCTTC	CSAPDPTGVNEQFF
TRBD1	NA	TRBV24-1	TRBJ2-1	TGTGCCACCAGTGATCCGGTGGGACAGGGGGGTGAGCAGTTCTTC	CATSDPVGQGGEQFF
NA	few	TRBV7-2	TRBJ2-7	TGTGCCAGCAGCTTAGAAGTAGGGCACCAGTACGAGCAGTACTTC	CASSLEVGHQYEQYF
NA	few	TRBV20-1	TRBJ1-2	TGCAGTGCTAGAGGGGCGGGACGAGATAACTATGGCTACACCTTC	CSARGAGRDNYGYTF
NA	NA	TRBV4-3	TRBJ1-1	TGCGCCAGCAGCCAAGAACGTAACACTGAAGCTTTCTTT	CASSQERNTEAFF
NA	few	TRBV5-1	TRBJ2-3	TGCGCCAGCAGCTTGACCCGCGGGCAGGAAAGCACAGATACGCAGTATTTT	CASSLTRGQESTDTQYF
NA	few	TRBV5-4	TRBJ1-2	TGTGCCAGCAGCAGGGAGGCAGGGGCGGCCTATGGCTACACCTTC	CASSREAGAAYGYTF
NA	few	TRBV7-2	TRBJ1-1	TGTGCCAGCAGCTTATCGTCGGCCATGAACACTGAAGCTTTCTTT	CASSLSSAMNTEAFF
NA	NA	TRBV7-2	TRBJ2-7	TGTGCCAGCAGCTTAGTTAGCGGTGCTACCTACGAGCAGTACTTC	CASSLVSGATYEQYF
NA	many	TRBV6-6	TRBJ1-6	TGTGCCAGCAGTCCCCAGGGTTGGGATACACCCCTCCACTTT	CASSPQGWDTPLHF
TRBD1	few	TRBV5-1	TRBJ2-3	TGCGCCAGCAGCGGACAGGGGCCTAGCACAGATACGCAGTATTTT	CASSGQGPSTDTQYF
NA	NA	TRBV12-3/TRBV12-4	TRBJ2-1	NA	CASSSSTGNEQFF
TRBD1	few	TRBV10-2	TRBJ1-6	TGCGCCAGCAGTGAGGCAGGGGGCATGAATAATTCACCCCTCCACTTT	CASSEAGGMNNSPLHF
TRBD1	NA	TRBV7-2	TRBJ2-6	TGTGCCAGCAGCAAGACTATTAGGGACAGGGCGTACTCTGGGGCCAACGTCCTGACTTTC	CASSKTIRDRAYSGANVLTF
NA	NA	TRBV5-4	TRBJ2-1	TGTGCCAGCAGCCGCCTGGGAGAGAGGAATGAGCAGTTCTTC	CASSRLGERNEQFF
TRBD1	many	TRBV25-1	TRBJ2-7	TGTGCCAGCAGCCCCAGGACAGGGGGTGCCTACGAGCAGTACTTC	CASSPRTGGAYEQYF
NA	NA	TRBV6-1	TRBJ2-1	TGTGCCAGCAGTGAAGCACAGGGAATCAATGAGCAGTTCTTC	CASSEAQGINEQFF
NA	once	TRBV21-1	TRBJ2-7	TGTGCCAGCAGCACCGGGGGACTAGCGGGAGGCTACGAGCAGTACTTC	CASSTGGLAGGYEQYF
NA	NA	TRBV7-2	TRBJ2-5	TGTGCCAGCAACCACTTCCGCTGTCAAGTCCAGTACTTC	CASNHFRCQVQYF
TRBD2	few	TRBV12-3/TRBV12-4	TRBJ2-7	TGTGCCAGCAGCCCCGGGGGGGGACATTCCTACGAGCAGTACTTC	CASSPGGGHSYEQYF
NA	many	TRBV5-1	TRBJ2-4	TGCGCCAGCAGCTCGCAGGGAAGAGCGAACATTCAGTACTTC	CASSSQGRANIQYF
TRBD1	NA	TRBV11-3	TRBJ1-1	TGTGCCAGCAGCTTAGTATCAGGCCAGGGGGCCTCTGAAGCTTTCTTT	CASSLVSGQGASEAFF
TRBD1	NA	TRBV2	TRBJ1-5	TGTGCCAGCAGGTGGCAGGGGGGGAATAATCAGCCCCAGCATTTT	CASRWQGGNNQPQHF
NA	many	TRBV20-1	TRBJ2-3	TGCAGTGCTAGGGGACTCACAGATACGCAGTATTTT	CSARGLTDTQYF
NA	NA	TRBV5-1	TRBJ1-1	TGCGCCAGCAGCTTGTGGACAGATAACACTGAAGCTTTCTTT	CASSLWTDNTEAFF
TRBD2	few	TRBV12-3/TRBV12-4	TRBJ2-2	TGTGCCAGCAGTCCGACTAGCGGGATACGAGACACCGGGGAGCTGTTTTTT	CASSPTSGIRDTGELFF
TRBD1	few	TRBV5-1	TRBJ1-1	TGCGCCAGCAGCTTGGGATGGACAGGCGAGAACACTGAAGCTTTCTTT	CASSLGWTGENTEAFF